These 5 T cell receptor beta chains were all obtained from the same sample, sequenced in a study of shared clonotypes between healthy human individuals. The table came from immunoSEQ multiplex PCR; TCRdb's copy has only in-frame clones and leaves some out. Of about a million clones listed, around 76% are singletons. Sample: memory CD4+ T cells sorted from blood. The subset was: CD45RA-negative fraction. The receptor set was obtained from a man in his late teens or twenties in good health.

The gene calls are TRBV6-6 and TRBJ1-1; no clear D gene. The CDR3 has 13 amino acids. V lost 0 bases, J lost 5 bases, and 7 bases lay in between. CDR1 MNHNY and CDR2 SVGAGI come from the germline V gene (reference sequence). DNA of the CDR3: TGTGCCAGCAGTTACTCGTTAGAAACTGAAGCTTTCTTT. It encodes CASSYSLETEAFF.

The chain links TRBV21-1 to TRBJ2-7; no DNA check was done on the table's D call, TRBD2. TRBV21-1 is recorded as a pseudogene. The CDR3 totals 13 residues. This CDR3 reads CASRSPGVYEQYF. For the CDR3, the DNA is TGTGCCAGCAGGAGCCCGGGAGTCTACGAGCAGTACTTC.

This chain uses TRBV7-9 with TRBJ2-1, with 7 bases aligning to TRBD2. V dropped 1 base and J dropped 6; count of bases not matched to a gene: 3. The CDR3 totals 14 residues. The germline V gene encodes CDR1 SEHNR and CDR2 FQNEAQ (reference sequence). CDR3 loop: CASSLVLASNEQFF. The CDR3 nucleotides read TGTGCCAGCAGCTTAGTACTAGCGAGCAATGAGCAGTTCTTC.

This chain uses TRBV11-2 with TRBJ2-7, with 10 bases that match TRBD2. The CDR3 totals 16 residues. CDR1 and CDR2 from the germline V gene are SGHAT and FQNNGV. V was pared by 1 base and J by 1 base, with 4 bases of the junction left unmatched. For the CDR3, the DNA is TGTGCCAGCAGCTTAGGGTTTAGCGGGAGGTCCTACGAGCAGTACTTC. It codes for CASSLGFSGRSYEQYF.

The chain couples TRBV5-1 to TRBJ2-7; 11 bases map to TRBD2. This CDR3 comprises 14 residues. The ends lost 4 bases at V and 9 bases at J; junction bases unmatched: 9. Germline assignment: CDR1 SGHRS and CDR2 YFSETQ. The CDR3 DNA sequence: TGCGCCAGCAGCCCGGGGACTAGCGGCGGCGGGCAGTACTTC. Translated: CASSPGTSGGGQYF. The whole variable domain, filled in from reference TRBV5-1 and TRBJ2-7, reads KAGVTQTPRYLIKTRGQQVTLSCSPISGHRSVSWYQQTPGQGLQFLFEYFSETQRNKGNFPGRFSGRQFSNSRSEMNVSTLELGDSALYLCASSPGTSGGGQYFGPGTRLTVT.